This T cell receptor beta chain was found in a study of T-cell reconstitution after alpha-beta-depleted transplantation in children. The study, taken as a whole, reports: Several hundred expanded graft clones reportedly supplied alpha-beta T cells about two months after transplant. The study traced high day-60 TCRbeta diversity in some patients to surviving recipient T cells and thymic progenitors.

The sample holds a few counts of this clonotype. Its antigen is undetermined. V lost 5 bases, J lost 7 bases, and 9 bases stayed unmatched. Germline V gene lookup returns CDR1 SGHAT and CDR2 FQNNGV. The CDR3 covers 16 residues. Preparation of the TCRbeta library involved a method that used unique molecular identifiers. MiXCR was run by TCRdb on the PCR reads, yielding one entry per CDR3 protein. Altogether a few hundred thousand distinct CDR3 sequences are present, about 6.6% being singletons, with the ten largest covering 4.5% to 6.5%. The chain combines TRBV11-2 with TRBJ2-2, with TRBD2 identical over 11 bases. This sequence was found in a boy aged 2-9 years with acute lymphoblastic leukemia, due to receive a stem cell transplant. The specimen was PBMCs, collected before TCRalphabeta/CD19-depleted stem cell transplant. CDR3 region: CASSPSGGLAGGELFF. The CDR3 DNA is TGTGCCAGCAGCCCCAGCGGCGGACTAGCGGGCGGGGAGCTGTTTTTT.